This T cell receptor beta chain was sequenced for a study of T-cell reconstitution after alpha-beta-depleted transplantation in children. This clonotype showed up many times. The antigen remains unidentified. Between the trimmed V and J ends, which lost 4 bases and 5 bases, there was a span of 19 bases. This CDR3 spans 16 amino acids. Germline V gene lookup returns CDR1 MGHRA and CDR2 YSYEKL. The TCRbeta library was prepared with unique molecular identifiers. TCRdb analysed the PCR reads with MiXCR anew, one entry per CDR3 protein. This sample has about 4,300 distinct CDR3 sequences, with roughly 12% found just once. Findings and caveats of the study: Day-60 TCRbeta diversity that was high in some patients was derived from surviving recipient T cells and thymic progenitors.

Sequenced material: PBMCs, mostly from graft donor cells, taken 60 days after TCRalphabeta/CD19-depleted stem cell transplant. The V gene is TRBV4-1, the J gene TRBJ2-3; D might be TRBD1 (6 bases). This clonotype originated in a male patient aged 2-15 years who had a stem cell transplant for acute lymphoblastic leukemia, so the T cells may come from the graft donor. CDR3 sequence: CASSRPPGGQEDTQYF. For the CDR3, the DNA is TGCGCCAGCAGCCGGCCGCCTGGGGGACAAGAAGATACGCAGTATTTT.